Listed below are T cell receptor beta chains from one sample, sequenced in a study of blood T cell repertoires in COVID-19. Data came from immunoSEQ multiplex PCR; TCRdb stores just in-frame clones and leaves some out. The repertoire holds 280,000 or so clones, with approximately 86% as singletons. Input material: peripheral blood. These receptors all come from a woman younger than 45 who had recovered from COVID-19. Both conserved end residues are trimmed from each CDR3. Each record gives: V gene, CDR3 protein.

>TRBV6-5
ATTGPNTEAF
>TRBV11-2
ASSSDSPREQF
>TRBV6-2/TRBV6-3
ASSYRTVARTDTQY
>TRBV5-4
ASSYRLAGDNEQF
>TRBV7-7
ASSLAGTGKETQY
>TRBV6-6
ASRDSTVHGYT
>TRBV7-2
ASSLDRVWAKETQY
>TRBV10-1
ASSSTASSYNEQF
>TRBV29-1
SVEPGTVSYNEQF
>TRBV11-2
ASSSRREATDTQY
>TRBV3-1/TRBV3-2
ASSPTSQGTQY
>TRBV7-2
ASSLAGRHQPQH
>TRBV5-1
ASSPTGAHGWGYT
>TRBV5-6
ASSSGGGLSNQPQH
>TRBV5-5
ASSLFDRDSSPLH